This T cell receptor (beta chain) emerged from a study of blood T cell repertoires in COVID-19 (dated by TCRdb to about 2020). As for the study more broadly: Samples covering the acute and convalescent phases of COVID-19 were provided by collaborators in the United States, Italy and Spain. The prospective study material was composed of cDNA or gDNA derived from T cells, B-cell-depleted T cells, or PBMCs. The sample metadata nearly always contained a de-identified subject ID, COVID-19 status, age in years and sex. The samples were drawn from the first 160 participants of the ongoing ImmuneRACE study and from 950 to 1,500 subjects provided by 6 global collaborators. The repertoires were released in a freely available public database intended as a resource for research on the immune response to SARS-CoV-2. Where HLA class I and class II types were available, the types were taken from metadata supplied by the sample provider, not from assay-based typing. Subjects who had been exposed to COVID-19, were actively infected with it, or had recovered from it provided the deeply sampled blood TCRbeta repertoires that made up the dataset.

CDR1 and CDR2 were assigned from the germline V gene as SGHRS and YFSETQ. The V and J ends are trimmed by 4 bases and 0 bases, leaving 11 bases between them. The CDR3 holds 16 amino acids from the cysteine to the phenylalanine. Only the CDR3 portion is preserved as DNA: 48 bases, with reading frame beginning at the first base. With regard to this clone: Its antigen is still unknown. No base-level quality is on record; no much larger clone is a single base apart.

Beyond this particular receptor, the publication reports: The amount of clinical and demographic metadata varied by source and participant and was provided uncurated.

TCRbeta CDR3 regions were amplified from genomic DNA using the immunoSEQ Assay, a bias-controlled multiplex PCR. On the authors' methods: Nucleated cell counts per sample were estimated from amplification of reference gene primers within the assay. Sequence reads were collapsed and filtered to measure the absolute abundance of every unique TCRbeta CDR3 rearrangement. Productive Simpson clonality was computed per sample as the square root of Simpson's diversity index over productive rearrangements. Here the immuneACCESS table is served through TCRdb, limited to in-frame sequences with V and J called. Missing clones are a known gap in these copies; in checked studies unresolved V genes cover under half, and the rest lacks a known reason. V and J calls and clone size are as listed in that table; D and trimming were resolved from the DNA. This sample has roughly 30,000 clones in its table, and roughly 90% of those were observed once. The ten largest clones capture about 2.5% of the sample.

Collaborating institutions collected whole blood in K2EDTA tubes following their own protocols. For TCRbeta analysis, collaborators shipped samples in one of three forms: frozen whole blood, isolated PBMCs, or DNA extracted from either of those sample types. The source material was peripheral blood. The chain is assembled from TRBV5-1 and TRBJ2-6, with the D gene not confidently named. The clonotype originates from a human donor in a cohort sampled during active COVID-19. The CDR3 corresponds to CASSPLPSSGANVLTF. The sequenced DNA is TGCGCCAGCAGCCCCCTCCCGAGCTCTGGGGCCAACGTCCTGACTTTC.